These 30 T cell receptor beta chains were all obtained from the same sample, sequenced in a study of long-term antiretroviral therapy in people with HIV. Running of the v3.0 immunoSEQ assay took place at survey level. Some clones are missing from TCRdb's copy, which holds only in-frame ones; the method was immunoSEQ multiplex PCR. The sample lists fewer than 25,000 clones, approximately 86% seen once, with over 8% in the top ten. Material: unsorted PBMCs, obtained at the start of antiretroviral therapy. These receptor sequences come from a man between 50 and 59 years old with HIV.

CDR3 protein: CASSPWTGVYGYTF. As DNA, the CDR3 is TGTGCCAGCAGCCCATGGACAGGGGTCTATGGCTACACCTTC. The rearrangement links TRBV6-5 to TRBJ1-2, with 9 nucleotides matching TRBD1. Germline V gene data show CDR1 as MNHEY and CDR2 as SVGAGI. With 6 bases clipped from V and 4 bases from J, the junction kept 6 bases outside the gene matches. This CDR3 is built from 14 residues.

The rearrangement uses TRBV6-5 and TRBJ1-5; 7 positions match TRBD1. The CDR3 length is 16 residues. Germline-derived CDR1 and CDR2 are MNHEY and SVGAGI. V gave up 0 bases and J gave up 3 bases; unmatched junction bases: 5. The CDR3 coding sequence is TGTGCCAGCAGTTACTCGGGCGACAGGGTCAATCAGCCCCAGCATTTT. This sequence encodes CASSYSGDRVNQPQHF.

The chain has TRBV19 and TRBJ1-2, with 7 bases lining up with TRBD1. The ends lost 4 bases at V and 2 bases at J; junction bases unmatched: 4. The germline CDR1 and CDR2 sequences are LNHDA and SQIVND (reference sequence). The CDR3 consists of 14 residues. CDR3: CASSRDSPNYGYTF. The CDR3 nucleotides read TGTGCCAGTAGTAGGGACAGCCCCAACTATGGCTACACCTTC.

The V gene is TRBV5-1, the J gene TRBJ2-1; 10 bases agree with TRBD1. CDR1 SGHRS and CDR2 YFSETQ come from the germline V gene. The J segment lost 5 bases and the V segment lost 4 bases, leaving 9 bases of the junction unmatched. The CDR3 runs 16 residues. CDR3 residues: CASSLAGTGVDNEQFF. The DNA of the CDR3 is TGCGCCAGCAGCCTCGCAGGGACAGGGGTGGACAATGAGCAGTTCTTC.

V and J are TRBV10-3 and TRBJ2-7; D may be TRBD2 (6 bases). Germline CDR1 reads ENHRY; CDR2 reads SYGVKD. The CDR3 length is 14 residues. V lost 0 bases and J 7 bases, leaving 13 bases between the germline ends. CDR3 loop: CAISESSEGWEQYF. As DNA, the CDR3 is TGTGCCATCAGTGAGTCGTCGGAGGGATGGGAGCAGTACTTC.

The chain recombines TRBV19 with TRBJ1-6; 10 positions agree with TRBD1. Germline V gives CDR1 LNHDA, CDR2 SQIVND (reference sequence). The CDR3 contains 17 residues. The trim removed 4 bases at V and 6 bases at J, leaving 9 bases unmatched. This CDR3 is CASSRSGTGAGNSPLHF. The DNA for the CDR3 is TGTGCCAGTAGTAGATCCGGGACAGGGGCCGGTAATTCACCCCTCCACTTT.

This chain uses TRBV7-9 with TRBJ1-1; no reliable D call. The germline CDR1 and CDR2 sequences are SEHNR and FQNEAQ (reference sequence). V lost 3 bases to trimming and J lost 6 bases, with 11 bases between them. The CDR3 has 13 residues. CDR3 sequence reads: CASSFKGSPEAFF. The CDR3 nucleotides read TGTGCCAGCAGCTTTAAAGGGTCGCCTGAAGCTTTCTTT.

The chain employs TRBV6-5 and TRBJ1-4; tentative D call: TRBD1 (5 bases). Between the trimmed V and J ends, which lost 5 bases and 8 bases, there was a span of 12 bases. Germline V gene data show CDR1 as MNHEY and CDR2 as SVGAGI. The CDR3 is 13 residues long. CDR3: CASSPGAGEKLFF. The CDR3 coding sequence is TGTGCCAGCAGTCCTGGGGCAGGGGAAAAACTGTTTTTT.

The J gene is TRBJ2-7, the V gene TRBV7-9, with D perhaps given as TRBD1 or TRBD2 (5 bases each). Trimming cost V 3 bases and J 4 bases, with 10 bases left between them. Germline V lookup: CDR1 SEHNR, CDR2 FQNEAQ (reference sequence). This CDR3 is 13 amino acids long. CDR3 protein: CASSLRGTYEQYF. The CDR3 DNA reads as TGTGCCAGCAGCTTGAGAGGGACGTACGAGCAGTACTTC.

The V call is TRBV28, the J call TRBJ1-5; D ambiguous. Germline CDR1 is MDHEN and CDR2 is SYDVKM. This CDR3 contains 16 residues. V was cut by 6 bases and J by 8 bases, with 23 bases left in between. CDR3 loop: CASSPRDGLLVKPQHF. The CDR3 DNA is TGTGCCAGCAGCCCTCGTGATGGGCTCCTGGTAAAGCCCCAGCATTTT.

This chain links TRBV6-5 with TRBJ2-7, with 8 bases that match TRBD1. V lost 5 bases, J lost 3 bases, and 9 bases stayed unmatched. CDR1 and CDR2 (germline): MNHEY, SVGAGI. The CDR3 covers 15 residues. The CDR3 DNA reads TGTGCCAGCAGTGTGACAGGGGATTCGTTCTACGAGCAGTACTTC. Translation: CASSVTGDSFYEQYF.

This clone showed up just once. J is TRBJ2-5 and V is TRBV6-5, with 13 bases fitting TRBD2. Looked up from germline, CDR1 is MNHEY and CDR2 is SVGAGI. The ends lost 1 base at V and 11 bases at J; junction bases unmatched: 10. The CDR3 runs 16 residues. CDR3 loop: CASSYWGTSGGAAQYF. CDR3 DNA sequence: TGTGCCAGCAGTTACTGGGGCACTAGCGGGGGGGCGGCGCAGTACTTC.

V and J are TRBV7-9 and TRBJ1-4, with 9 bases aligning to TRBD1. Trimming cost V 5 bases and J 5 bases; bases outside gene matches: 6. Germline loops: CDR1 SEHNR, CDR2 FQNEAQ (reference sequence). CDR3 length: 15 amino acids. DNA of the CDR3: TGTGCCAGCAGCCCGGCCGGGACAGGGAATGAAAAACTGTTTTTT. Translated, it gives CASSPAGTGNEKLFF.

The V and J genes are TRBV6-1 and TRBJ1-5; 7 nucleotides line up with TRBD1. The CDR3 is made up of 14 amino acids. The V segment lost 6 bases and the J segment 1 base; nucleotides outside the gene matches: 3. Germline assignment: CDR1 MNHNS and CDR2 SASEGT. CDR3 sequence: CASSGQVSNQPQHF. The DNA of the CDR3 is TGTGCCAGCAGCGGACAGGTGAGCAATCAGCCCCAGCATTTT.

The chain combines TRBV30 with TRBJ2-7; D is unresolved. CDR1 is GTSNPN and CDR2 is SVGIG in the germline V gene (reference sequence). The germline V and J ends were trimmed by 5 bases and 3 bases, with 14 bases remaining between them. The CDR3 extends over 13 amino acids. The CDR3 DNA sequence: TGTGCCTGGGGCCGTAACAGAGTCTACGAGCAGTACTTC. Its protein product is CAWGRNRVYEQYF.

J is TRBJ2-1 and V is TRBV28; 11 nucleotides match TRBD2. V lost 6 bases, J lost 6 bases, and 7 bases stayed unmatched. Germline CDR1 and CDR2: MDHEN and SYDVKM. The CDR3 spans 15 residues. The CDR3 bases are TGTGCCAGCAGCTTACTTAGCGGGAGGGCCAATGAGCAGTTCTTC. It specifies CASSLLSGRANEQFF.

The chain employs TRBV21-1 and TRBJ1-3. TRBV21-1 is recorded as a pseudogene. This CDR3 spans 15 amino acids. CDR3 nucleotides: TGTGCCAGCAGCCGACGGACGGGCTCTGGAAACACCATATATTTT. Translation gives CASSRRTGSGNTIYF.

The V gene is TRBV5-4, the J gene TRBJ2-7, with TRBD1 as a possible D gene (7 bases). Germline-derived CDR1 and CDR2 are SGHNT and YYREEE (reference sequence). The CDR3 contains 15 residues. Trimming left V 4 bases short and J 2 bases short, with 16 bases between. In DNA form, the CDR3 reads TGTGCCAGCAGCATGGAGGGGGCGATCACCTACGAGCAGTACTTC. It encodes CASSMEGAITYEQYF.

The rearrangement links TRBV27 to TRBJ2-7; 10 bases align to TRBD2. Per the germline V gene, CDR1 is MNHEY and CDR2 is SMNVEV (reference sequence). V was clipped by 5 bases and J by 2 bases; unmatched bases: 6. The CDR3 runs 15 residues. In nucleotides, the CDR3 is TGTGCCAGCAGTACGAGCGGGAGGGCCACCTACGAGCAGTACTTC. Its protein product is CASSTSGRATYEQYF.

The chain combines TRBV2 with TRBJ2-1; 7 bases are shared with TRBD1. After removal of 10 bases from V and 1 base from J, the junction contained 7 bases not matched to a gene. The CDR3 has 14 residues. CDR1 is SNHLY, CDR2 FYNNEI, per germline. CDR3 nucleotides: TGTGCCAAGACAGGGTTAGGGTCCTACAATGAGCAGTTCTTC. Translation gives CAKTGLGSYNEQFF.

The rearrangement uses TRBV5-1 and TRBJ2-3; D is possibly TRBD2 (5 bases). The CDR3 extends over 14 amino acids. CDR1 and CDR2 (germline): SGHRS, YFSETQ. The ends were cut back, 0 bases at V and 2 bases at J, with 7 bases in the middle. Here the CDR3 DNA reads TGCGCCAGCAGCTTGGGGAGGCCCACAGATACGCAGTATTTT. It codes for CASSLGRPTDTQYF. Full variable domain (remainder filled in from reference TRBV5-1 and TRBJ2-3): KAGVTQTPRYLIKTRGQQVTLSCSPISGHRSVSWYQQTPGQGLQFLFEYFSETQRNKGNFPGRFSGRQFSNSRSEMNVSTLELGDSALYLCASSLGRPTDTQYFGPGTRLTVL.

V and J are TRBV7-6 and TRBJ2-2; 7 bases fit TRBD1. Per germline, CDR1 SGHVS and CDR2 FNYEAQ. CDR3 length: 17 residues. V was pared by 2 bases and J by 4 bases, with 10 bases of the junction left unmatched. CDR3 nucleotides: TGTGCCAGCAGCTTAAGCCAAGACAGGGAGTCCACCGGGGAGCTGTTTTTT. It is translated as CASSLSQDRESTGELFF.

The chain has TRBV10-3 and TRBJ1-5; a weak D match, TRBD1 (6 bases). The germline CDR1 and CDR2 sequences are ENHRY and SYGVKD. V lost 3 bases, J lost 4 bases, and 10 bases lay in between. The CDR3 is made up of 14 amino acids. The DNA of the CDR3 is TGTGCCATCAGTGATGCAGGGGCAAATCAGCCCCAGCATTTT. It is translated as CAISDAGANQPQHF.

This clone was counted only a few times. This sequence joins TRBV30 and TRBJ2-7; 13 positions match TRBD2. The germline gives CDR1 GTSNPN, CDR2 SVGIG (reference sequence). V was clipped by 3 bases and J by 3 bases; unmatched bases: 8. CDR3 length equals 16 residues. The CDR3 is CAWRTSGRANYYEQYF. The CDR3 nucleotides are TGTGCCTGGAGAACTAGCGGGAGGGCCAATTACTACGAGCAGTACTTC.

The chain combines TRBV30 with TRBJ2-7, with 7 bases aligning to TRBD1. Germline-derived CDR1 and CDR2 are GTSNPN and SVGIG (reference sequence). This CDR3 has 14 amino acids. Trimming removed 0 bases from V and 3 bases from J; junction bases left unmatched: 5. CDR3 sequence (DNA): TGTGCCTGGAGTGTTGGGGGACAGAACTACGAGCAGTACTTC. As protein: CAWSVGGQNYEQYF.

The V gene is TRBV14, the J gene TRBJ2-1; D uncertain. CDR1 is SGHDN and CDR2 is FVKESK in the germline V gene. Trimming cost V 5 bases and J 8 bases, with 7 bases left between them. The CDR3 consists of 11 residues. In DNA form, the CDR3 reads TGTGCCAGCAGCTACTTTGATGAGCAGTTCTTC. Translation: CASSYFDEQFF.

The chain uses TRBV27 and TRBJ2-1; 9 nucleotides align to TRBD2. This CDR3 is 17 amino acids long. J lost 7 bases, V lost 5 bases, and 15 bases had no gene match. CDR1 and CDR2 from the germline V gene are MNHEY and SMNVEV (reference sequence). The CDR3 region has the DNA TGTGCCAGCAGTCTAGTTGGCACTAGCGGGCGACGGAATGAGCAGTTCTTC. This encodes CASSLVGTSGRRNEQFF.

The V gene is TRBV7-6, the J gene TRBJ2-7; no clear D. V gave up 0 bases and J gave up 2 bases, with 8 bases separating them. CDR3 size: 14 residues. CDR1 is SGHVS, CDR2 FNYEAQ, per germline. CDR3 sequence (DNA): TGTGCCAGCAGCTTAGCGGGCAGTGCCTACGAGCAGTACTTC. Amino acid sequence: CASSLAGSAYEQYF.

The chain employs TRBV28 and TRBJ1-3; D may be TRBD1 (5 bases). V lost 5 bases and J 4 bases, leaving 18 bases between the germline ends. This CDR3 region has 16 residues. Germline CDR1 is MDHEN and CDR2 is SYDVKM. The CDR3 spells CASSPRLRVSGNTIYF. The CDR3 bases are TGTGCCAGCAGTCCTCGGCTCAGGGTCTCAGGAAACACCATATATTTT.

The rearrangement uses TRBV7-9 and TRBJ1-1; D might be TRBD1 (5 bases). The CDR3 consists of 13 residues. Germline V lookup: CDR1 SEHNR, CDR2 FQNEAQ (reference sequence). Trimming left V 5 bases short and J 4 bases short, with 11 bases between. The chain's CDR3 is CASSAMQGTEAFF. In DNA form, the CDR3 reads TGTGCCAGCAGCGCCATGCAGGGCACTGAAGCTTTCTTT.